A selection of T cell receptor beta chains follows, all from one sample in a study of shared clonotypes between healthy human individuals. Clones were read by immunoSEQ multiplex PCR, and TCRdb kept only the in-frame ones, dropping some. The profile covers 2,500,000 or so clones, with approximately 90% appearing a single time and approximately 0.41% taken by the ten largest. Sequenced material: naive CD4+ T cells from PBMCs. These receptors all stem from a man aged 18 to 30 in good health. Some clones in this sample may be carry-over from other donors' samples. Each CDR3 is given without its conserved first and last residue.

v_gene	CDR3aa
TRBV5-6	ASSSTSGSWAKNIQY
TRBV28	ASSLAGTYEQY
TRBV30	AWSLVRSPRGASPTDTQY
TRBV7-6	ASSLVRDQPQH
TRBV28	ASRTRGGNYGYT
TRBV10-3	AIGGITRSGNTIY
TRBV21-1	ASRPHPGGRSKETQY
TRBV5-1	ASSRNWRGATEAF
TRBV5-4	ASSLEGGQQETQY
TRBV9	ASSVLGTGAFDEQY
TRBV19	ASSIGNEQF
TRBV6-5	ASSINRGWGYT
TRBV6-1	ASSPGQRTEAF
TRBV29-1	SVEKRPSGSTDTQY
TRBV2	ASTPSDTQY
TRBV27	ASSFRGGYGYT
TRBV5-1	ASSSTSSGTGELF
TRBV9	ASSVEGGRGGGPDTQY
TRBV2	ASSTRGGSRSNQPQH
TRBV5-6	ASSFPGQAPGNTIY
TRBV9	ASSVTGNAYEQY
TRBV18	ASSPPAARGYNEQF
TRBV5-4	ASSREGQGNYGYT
TRBV11-1	ASSFGLAGVNTGELF
TRBV27	ASSRTGGPYEQY
TRBV28	ASSFIRDYGYT
TRBV2	ASSLDRGPYNEQF
TRBV15	ATSRVTNVAYGVCEQF
TRBV30	AWSVTANYGYT
TRBV9	ASSPIWTSGYNEQF
TRBV12-1	ASSFRGVGNQPQH
TRBV28	ASSLVGGGNQPQH
TRBV28	ASSSLAGVVSGTDTQY
TRBV29-1	SASGSSYNEQF
TRBV5-4	ASSGGLGSANTDTQY
TRBV18	ASSPPGWTTDTQY
TRBV7-9	ASSWDRMAGELF
TRBV5-1	ASSRDREDGEQY
TRBV4-1	ASSSLGLAAGRYEQY
TRBV11-2	ASSRDRLFSYEQY
TRBV27	ASSLIAYEQY
TRBV19	ASSRGENEQF
TRBV7-3	ASSLMGRADTYEQY
TRBV27	ASSLKSLDNSPLH
TRBV6-1	ASSEVGEDTQY
TRBV5-4	ASSLSRPPNNEQF
TRBV15	ATSRPGQRGVRPQH
TRBV7-2	ASSLIPGVETQY